Detailed here is one T cell receptor (beta chain). Its antigen specificity is not known. The record has no base qualities; no much larger clone is one base away. These data originate in a study of T cell changes during pregnancy in multiple sclerosis (dated by TCRdb to about 2019). For context, the study as a whole: Changes in the T cell repertoire over the course of pregnancy were examined in this study in women with multiple sclerosis.

Library preparation was by the immunoSEQ multiplex PCR assay. TCRdb mirrors the immuneACCESS table, restricted to in-frame sequences. Some clones are absent from its copies; in checked studies, under half trace to an unresolved V gene, and the reason for the others is unknown. The sample records some 57,000 clones, 91% of which are singletons. About 0.76% of the sample lies in the top ten. Sequenced material: CD4+ T cells from peripheral blood mononuclear cells, taken in the first trimester of pregnancy. The sequence was obtained from a female donor with multiple sclerosis, enrolled in a pregnancy study.

The DNA reads TGCGCCAGCAGCAAAACTAGCGGGGCAAATGGAGAGACCCAGTACTTC. Its amino acids are CASSKTSGANGETQYF. The sequence joins TRBV5-1 to TRBJ2-5; 10 bases in the middle match TRBD2. V loses 4 bases at its end and J loses 4 bases; junction bases beyond the gene matches: 10. According to the germline V gene, CDR1 reads SGHRS and CDR2 reads YFSETQ. Including cysteine and phenylalanine, the CDR3 has 16 amino acids. Only the CDR3 DNA is retained, 48 bases long and in frame from the first base. With all but the CDR3 taken from the reference TRBV5-1 and TRBJ2-5 genes, the full variable domain is: KAGVTQTPRYLIKTRGQQVTLSCSPISGHRSVSWYQQTPGQGLQFLFEYFSETQRNKGNFPGRFSGRQFSNSRSEMNVSTLELGDSALYLCASSKTSGANGETQYFGPGTRLLVL.